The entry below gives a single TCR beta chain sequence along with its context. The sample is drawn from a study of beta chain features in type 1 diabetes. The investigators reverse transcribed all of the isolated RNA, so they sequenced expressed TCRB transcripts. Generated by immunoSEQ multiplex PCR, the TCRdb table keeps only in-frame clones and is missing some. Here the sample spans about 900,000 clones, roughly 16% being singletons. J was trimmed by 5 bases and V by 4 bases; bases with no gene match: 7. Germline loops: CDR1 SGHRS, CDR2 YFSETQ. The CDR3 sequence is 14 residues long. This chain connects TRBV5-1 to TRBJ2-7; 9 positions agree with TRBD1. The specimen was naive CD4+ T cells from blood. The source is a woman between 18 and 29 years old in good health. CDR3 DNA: TGCGCCAGCAGCACCACAGGGGGCGGCGACGAGCAGTACTTC. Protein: CASSTTGGGDEQYF.